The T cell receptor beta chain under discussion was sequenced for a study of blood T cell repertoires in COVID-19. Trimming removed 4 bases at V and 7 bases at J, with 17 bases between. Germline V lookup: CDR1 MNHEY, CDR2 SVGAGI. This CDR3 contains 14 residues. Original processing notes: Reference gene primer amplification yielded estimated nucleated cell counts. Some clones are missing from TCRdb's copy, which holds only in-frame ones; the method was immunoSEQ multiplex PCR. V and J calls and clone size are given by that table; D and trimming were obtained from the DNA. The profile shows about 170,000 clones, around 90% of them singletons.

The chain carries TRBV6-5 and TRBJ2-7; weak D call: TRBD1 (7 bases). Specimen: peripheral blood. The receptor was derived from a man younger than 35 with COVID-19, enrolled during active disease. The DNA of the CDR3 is TGTGCCAGCAGTTTCTCGCCGACAGGGACTGAGCAGTACTTC. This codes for CASSFSPTGTEQYF.